The 29 T cell receptor beta chains below all came from one sample that was sequenced in a study of CD8 T cells in ankylosing spondylitis (dated by TCRdb to 2016 to 2017). Receptor libraries were prepared by 5' RACE. The sequencing machine was an Illumina HiSeq 2500. The public reads were reprocessed in TCRdb via fastp at Q25 and MiXCR, keeping in-frame beta chains. Identical CDR3 proteins give one entry, which carries the most common genes and DNA. For this sample the table gives some 130,000 distinct CDR3 sequences, of which about 15% were detected only once. The ten most abundant clones make up 30% to 35% of the sample. For these receptors, no antigen is known. The paper's findings and limits, for the study overall: A TCR beta motif of fewer than 10 highly homologous amino acid variants appeared characteristic of blood from ankylosing spondylitis patients.

Sequences were obtained from blood, either unsorted or a sorted T cell fraction (not recorded which). These receptors came from a male donor with ankylosing spondylitis.

The DNA of the CDR3 is TGTGCCAGCAGTTTAATACGGGCGAAAGATACGCAGTATTTT. Translation gives CASSLIRAKDTQYF. J is TRBJ2-3 and V is TRBV28, with D hard to call. V was clipped by 2 bases and J by 5 bases, with 11 bases between them. The CDR3 extends over 14 amino acids. CDR1 and CDR2 (germline): MDHEN, SYDVKM.

This chain joins TRBV7-2 and TRBJ2-7; D not resolved. V lost 2 bases and J 0 bases, leaving 8 bases between the germline ends. The germline gives CDR1 SGHTA, CDR2 FQGNSA. This CDR3 region has 14 residues. The DNA of the CDR3 is TGTGCCAGCAGCTTACTTGACGGCTCCTACGAGCAGTACTTC. As protein: CASSLLDGSYEQYF.

This clonotype was counted between two and nine times. The chain joins TRBV6-1 to TRBJ2-2; 9 bases are shared with TRBD1. V was clipped by 6 bases and J by 1 base; unmatched bases: 3. This CDR3 region has 15 residues. The germline CDR1 and CDR2 sequences are MNHNS and SASEGT. DNA for the CDR3: TGTGCCAGCAGCGGGACAGGGTGGAACACCGGGGAGCTGTTTTTT. Its translation: CASSGTGWNTGELFF.

The J gene is TRBJ2-2, the V gene TRBV6-5, with 9 nucleotides matching TRBD1. Germline values: CDR1 MNHEY, CDR2 SVGAGI. J lost 4 bases, V lost 2 bases, and 5 bases had no gene match. The CDR3 length is 16 residues. The CDR3 protein is CASSYAGTGSTGELFF. In nucleotides, the CDR3 is TGTGCCAGCAGTTACGCCGGGACAGGGTCCACCGGGGAGCTGTTTTTT.

The genes are TRBV4-1 and TRBJ2-1, with D possibly matching TRBD2 (6 bases). V was clipped by 7 bases and J by 6 bases, with 13 bases between them. The CDR3 extends over 13 amino acids. Germline CDR1 reads MGHRA; CDR2 reads YSYEKL. In nucleotides, the CDR3 is TGCGCCAGCATAGGAGAGGGACTCAATGAGCAGTTCTTC. It is translated as CASIGEGLNEQFF.

The V and J genes are TRBV4-1 and TRBJ2-1; 7 bases map to TRBD2. From germline, CDR1 is MGHRA and CDR2 YSYEKL. The CDR3 totals 17 residues. The ends lost 3 bases at V and 0 bases at J; junction bases unmatched: 8. In DNA form, the CDR3 reads TGCGCCAGCAGCCATAGACTAGCCGAGAGCTCCTACAATGAGCAGTTCTTC. Amino acids: CASSHRLAESSYNEQFF.

The table lists this clonotype with many counts. The chain carries TRBV5-1 and TRBJ2-1, with a tentative D call TRBD2 (6 bases). Germline CDR1 is SGHRS and CDR2 is YFSETQ. This CDR3 has 15 amino acids. Trimming pared 4 bases from V and 0 bases from J, leaving 11 bases between. CDR3 in amino acids: CASSQGLNSYNEQFF. The DNA for the CDR3 is TGCGCCAGCAGCCAGGGACTCAACTCCTACAATGAGCAGTTCTTC.

There are a few counts of this clonotype. The chain couples TRBV6-4 to TRBJ2-7; 9 bases are shared with TRBD2. The CDR3 is 14 amino acids. The V segment lost 6 bases and the J segment 2 bases; nucleotides outside the gene matches: 5. Germline lookup yields CDR1 MRHNA and CDR2 SNTAGT. The CDR3, as DNA: TGTGCCAGCAGCGACCCTAGCGGGACCTACGAGCAGTACTTC. Amino acid sequence: CASSDPSGTYEQYF.

The table lists this clonotype with a few counts. This chain links TRBV25-1 with TRBJ2-5; 7 nucleotides match TRBD1. The germline V gene has CDR1 MGHDK and CDR2 SYGVNS. The CDR3 has 16 amino acids. V lost 6 bases to trimming and J lost 8 bases; unmatched junction nucleotides: 18. CDR3 loop: CASRGPDREKRDTQYF. The DNA of the CDR3 is TGTGCCAGCAGGGGCCCCGACAGGGAAAAAAGAGATACCCAGTACTTC. The full variable domain, with the rest looked up from reference TRBV25-1 and TRBJ2-5, is EADIYQTPRYLVIGTGKKITLECSQTMGHDKMYWYQQDPGMELHLIHYSYGVNSTEKGDLSSESTVSRIRTEHFPLTLESARPSHTSQYLCASRGPDREKRDTQYFGPGTRLLVL.

This clonotype came up many times. The V and J genes are TRBV5-1 and TRBJ2-1; TRBD2 agrees at 10 bases. V trimming: 6 bases; J trimming: 8 bases; junction bases outside the gene matches: 11. This CDR3 has 15 residues. Germline CDR1 is SGHRS and CDR2 is YFSETQ. CDR3 bases: TGCGCCAGCAAGCTTGACAGCGGGAGGGCGCATGAGCAGTTCTTC. Its protein is CASKLDSGRAHEQFF.

The sample holds one count of this clonotype. CDR3 residues: CASSEVVGGNQPQHF. The CDR3 DNA is TGTGCCAGCAGTGAGGTAGTCGGAGGCAATCAGCCCCAGCATTTT. This chain connects TRBV6-1 to TRBJ1-5; D unclear. There are 15 residues in the CDR3. Germline V lookup: CDR1 MNHNS, CDR2 SASEGT. V shed 3 bases and J shed 2 bases, with 11 bases lying between them.

The CDR3: CSARDGGSGSPDTQYF. CDR3 sequence (DNA): TGCAGTGCTAGAGATGGGGGTAGCGGGAGCCCAGATACGCAGTATTTT. This chain joins TRBV20-1 and TRBJ2-3, with 9 bases matching TRBD2. With V trimmed by 0 bases and J by 4 bases, 8 bases remained unmatched. In germline, CDR1 is DFQATT, CDR2 SNEGSKA (reference sequence). CDR3 length equals 16 residues.

The V call is TRBV12-3 or TRBV12-4, the J call TRBJ2-7; 11 bases align to TRBD2. This CDR3 region has 17 residues. Losses at the gene ends were 3 bases for V and 2 bases for J; bases not matched to a gene: 9. The CDR3 is CASSFGPSGRSAYEQYF. The CDR3, as DNA: TGTGCCAGCAGTTTTGGGCCTAGCGGGAGGTCCGCCTACGAGCAGTACTTC.

This chain uses TRBV28 with TRBJ2-6; no clear D. Trimming pared 3 bases from V and 4 bases from J, leaving 13 bases between. The CDR3 loop spans 16 amino acids. CDR1 is MDHEN, CDR2 SYDVKM, per germline. CDR3 residues: CASSFDGPRGANVLTF. In nucleotides, the CDR3 is TGTGCCAGCAGTTTTGACGGGCCGAGGGGGGCCAACGTCCTGACTTTC.

This clonotype occurred many times. The J gene is TRBJ2-1, the V gene TRBV6-5; D is possibly TRBD2 (6 bases). The V gene lost 2 bases and the J gene lost 4 bases, with 12 bases spanning the gap. Germline CDR1 is MNHEY and CDR2 is SVGAGI. The CDR3 spans 15 residues. The CDR3 protein is CASSYLGGAYNEQFF. In nucleotides, the CDR3 is TGTGCCAGCAGTTACCTAGGAGGGGCATACAATGAGCAGTTCTTC.

This clonotype has ten or more counts. The chain joins TRBV12-3 or TRBV12-4 to TRBJ1-5; D is possibly TRBD1 (5 bases). The CDR3 loop spans 12 amino acids. Trimming removed 7 bases from V and 6 bases from J, with 10 bases in between. In nucleotides, the CDR3 is TGTGCCAGCACCCTTGGGGGTCAGCCCCAGCATTTT. This sequence encodes CASTLGGQPQHF.

This clonotype was detected only a few times. The rearrangement uses TRBV6-2 or TRBV6-3 and TRBJ2-7; tentatively, D is TRBD2 (6 bases). The V and J ends lost 6 bases and 2 bases respectively, with 11 bases between them. The CDR3 loop spans 13 amino acids. Germline loops: CDR1 MNHEY, CDR2 SVGEGT. The CDR3 protein is CASSWDSAYEQYF. For the CDR3, the DNA is TGTGCCAGCAGCTGGGACTCCGCCTACGAGCAGTACTTC.

This clonotype was seen repeatedly, ten times or more. The chain has TRBV20-1 and TRBJ2-2, with unresolved D. This CDR3 region has 13 residues. V lost 0 bases, J lost 3 bases, and 5 bases lay in between. Germline loops: CDR1 DFQATT, CDR2 SNEGSKA (reference sequence). CDR3: CSAREVYTGELFF. In nucleotides, the CDR3 is TGCAGTGCTAGAGAGGTTTACACCGGGGAGCTGTTTTTT.

The rearrangement links TRBV12-3 or TRBV12-4 to TRBJ2-1; D ambiguous. Trimming removed 3 bases from V and 9 bases from J, with 12 bases in between. The CDR3 consists of 13 residues. The CDR3 sequence is CASSFVPAGEQFF. CDR3 coding DNA: TGTGCCAGCAGTTTCGTTCCTGCCGGTGAGCAGTTCTTC.

The genes are TRBV14 and TRBJ2-7, with a weak D call TRBD2 (5 bases). Trimming shortened V by 5 bases and J by 6 bases, and 17 bases separated the two germline ends. This CDR3 has 14 residues. Germline V gives CDR1 SGHDN, CDR2 FVKESK. In DNA form, the CDR3 reads TGTGCCAGCAGCTCCCCGCGAACTAGTGGCGAGCAGTACTTC. Residues: CASSSPRTSGEQYF.

This chain connects TRBV28 to TRBJ1-1; D may be TRBD1 (5 bases). The germline V gene has CDR1 MDHEN and CDR2 SYDVKM. Trimming took 6 bases from V and 3 from J, leaving 11 bases between them. The CDR3 is made up of 13 amino acids. The CDR3 sequence is CASRRDGYTEAFF. The CDR3 DNA is TGTGCCAGCAGGCGGGACGGCTACACTGAAGCTTTCTTT.

The genes are TRBV7-9 and TRBJ2-6; D call uncertain. CDR1 SEHNR and CDR2 FQNEAQ come from the germline V gene (reference sequence). The CDR3 is made up of 15 amino acids. Trimming removed 2 bases from V and 0 bases from J, with 5 bases in between. CDR3 coding DNA: TGTGCCAGCAGCTTATTGGGCTCTGGGGCCAACGTCCTGACTTTC. As protein: CASSLLGSGANVLTF.

This clonotype was counted only a few times. The chain joins TRBV27 to TRBJ2-1; 8 nucleotides match TRBD2. Per germline, CDR1 MNHEY and CDR2 SMNVEV (reference sequence). V lost 2 bases, J lost 9 bases, and 6 bases stayed unmatched. The CDR3 sequence is 14 residues long. CDR3 coding DNA: TGTGCCAGCAGTTTAACGGGAGGGCCGATTGAGCAGTTCTTC. The encoded protein is CASSLTGGPIEQFF.

A few counts support this clonotype. V usage is TRBV20-1 and J usage is TRBJ2-1; a weak D match, TRBD2 (7 bases). CDR3 length: 16 residues. Trimming took off 7 bases at V and 2 bases at J, with 21 bases between the two ends. Germline CDR1 DFQATT, CDR2 SNEGSKA (reference sequence). CDR3 residues: CSVEGSWRGPYNEQFF. CDR3 coding DNA: TGCAGTGTCGAAGGGAGCTGGCGGGGGCCCTACAATGAGCAGTTCTTC.

This clonotype was observed a few times. This chain uses TRBV29-1 with TRBJ2-2, with 10 nucleotides matching TRBD2. The CDR3 totals 15 residues. CDR1 and CDR2 from the germline V gene are SQVTM and ANQGSEA. V shed 6 bases and J 9 bases; nucleotides not matched to a gene: 13. For the CDR3, the DNA is TGCAGCGTAGGGACTAGCGCGCCCTTCTCCAGGGAGCTGTTTTTT. It is translated as CSVGTSAPFSRELFF.

J is TRBJ1-2 and V is TRBV27; TRBD1 might be the D (6 bases). The germline V and J ends were trimmed by 5 bases and 5 bases, with 18 bases remaining between them. Germline V gene sequence: CDR1 MNHEY, CDR2 SMNVEV (reference sequence). This CDR3 has 15 residues. CDR3 sequence reads: CASSHTPTGTYGYTF. CDR3 coding DNA: TGTGCCAGCAGTCACACACCAACAGGGACTTATGGCTACACCTTC.

CDR3 in DNA: TGTGCCAGTAGTCCGGGACAGGGGGCTTCTCTCGAGCAGTACTTC. Its protein is CASSPGQGASLEQYF. The chain employs TRBV19 and TRBJ2-7, with 12 nucleotides matching TRBD1. The CDR3 is 15 residues long. CDR1 and CDR2 from the germline V gene are LNHDA and SQIVND (reference sequence). The junction had 8 bases not matched to a gene; V was cut back by 5 bases and J by 6 bases. Based on the CDR3 plus reference TRBV19 and TRBJ2-7, the full variable domain is DGGITQSPKYLFRKEGQNVTLSCEQNLNHDAMYWYRQDPGQGLRLIYYSQIVNDFQKGDIAEGYSVSREKKESFPLTVTSAQKNPTAFYLCASSPGQGASLEQYFGPGTRLTVT.

This rearrangement joins TRBV7-9 to TRBJ1-5; D perhaps matches TRBD1 (5 bases). CDR3 length: 12 amino acids. Germline loops: CDR1 SEHNR, CDR2 FQNEAQ (reference sequence). The V end lost 4 bases, the J end lost 7 bases, and 8 bases lay between the germline ends. The CDR3 here is CASSSGGQPQHF. CDR3 coding DNA: TGTGCCAGCAGCTCCGGGGGGCAGCCCCAGCATTTT.

This clonotype was counted a few times. One end of the junction varies from germline; a read error may be responsible. This chain links TRBV7-7 with TRBJ2-5; TRBD2 agrees at 10 bases. This CDR3 has 16 residues. CDR1 and CDR2 (germline): SSHAT, FNYEAQ (reference sequence). The CDR3 DNA sequence: TGTGCTAGCAGCCCCGGACTAGCGGCAAACCAAGAGACCCAGTACTTC. Translating gives CASSPGLAANQETQYF.